Reported below is one TCR beta chain. PCR amplification relied on 60 Vbeta primers (plus 13 Jbeta primers). Method: immunoSEQ multiplex PCR; TCRdb's copy keeps in-frame clones and lacks some. The sample holds some 150,000 clones; approximately 79% are singletons and the top ten take about 4.4%. This entry belongs to a study of cytomegalovirus exposure and HLA in healthy donors. This CDR3 comprises 15 residues. The germline V gene has CDR1 SQVTM and CDR2 ANQGSEA. V was cut by 0 bases and J by 5 bases, with 16 bases left in between. The clonotype comes from a man aged 45 to 65 in good health and CMV-seropositive. The sample was PBMCs. The chain joins TRBV29-1 to TRBJ2-5; tentatively, D is TRBD1 (7 bases). This CDR3 is CSVEDRWRGRETQYF. The CDR3 nucleotides read TGCAGCGTTGAAGATCGGTGGAGGGGGCGCGAGACCCAGTACTTC.